A single sample is the source of the 4 T cell receptor beta chains below, sequenced in a study of cytomegalovirus exposure and HLA in healthy donors. Amplification used 60 Vbeta primers and 13 Jbeta primers. Assay used: immunoSEQ multiplex PCR; TCRdb lists only in-frame clones, some missing. The sample carries a few hundred thousand clones, less than 85% recorded once. The specimen sequenced was PBMCs. The receptors here all came from a girl aged 2-10 years in good health and CMV-seronegative.

On this clone: The sample carries other DNA sequences with the same CDR3. The CDR3 DNA is TGTGCCACCAGCCAGGACAGGGGCCAAGAGACCCAGTACTTC. Encoded protein: CATSQDRGQETQYF. The chain combines TRBV15 with TRBJ2-5; 9 nucleotides match TRBD1. Germline V gene sequence: CDR1 LNHNV, CDR2 YYDKDF (reference sequence). V was pared by 5 bases and J by 1 base, with 2 bases of the junction left unmatched. CDR3 length equals 14 residues.

The chain recombines TRBV4-1 with TRBJ1-2; 8 bases line up with TRBD1. The CDR3 has 14 residues. The J segment lost 6 bases and the V segment lost 5 bases, leaving 8 bases of the junction unmatched. Germline V gene lookup returns CDR1 MGHRA and CDR2 YSYEKL. The CDR3 sequence is CASSTPGTGDGYTF. CDR3 sequence (DNA): TGCGCCAGCAGCACGCCCGGGACAGGAGATGGCTACACCTTC.

The V and J genes are TRBV19 and TRBJ1-1; TRBD1 is a possible D gene (6 bases). Germline CDR1 LNHDA, CDR2 SQIVND (reference sequence). The V and J ends lost 3 bases and 6 bases respectively, with 20 bases between them. CDR3 length: 16 amino acids. The CDR3 reads CASSMSPAFWTAEAFF. Here the CDR3 DNA reads TGTGCCAGTAGTATGTCTCCTGCTTTTTGGACAGCTGAAGCTTTCTTT.

The genes are TRBV5-1 and TRBJ2-1; 7 nucleotides match TRBD1. With 4 bases clipped from V and 7 bases from J, the junction kept 5 bases outside the gene matches. This CDR3 has 13 amino acids. CDR1 and CDR2 (germline): SGHRS, YFSETQ. In nucleotides, the CDR3 is TGCGCCAGCAGCCGGGGACAGAGGAATGAGCAGTTCTTC. Translating gives CASSRGQRNEQFF.